This entry lists 27 T cell receptor beta chains sequenced from one sample in a study of tissue T cells after allogeneic stem cell transplantation. Only in-frame clones appear in the TCRdb table, and some are missing; sequencing was by immunoSEQ multiplex PCR. This table has some 24,000 clones, 70% to 75% appearing once. The sample here was tissue from the ileum, taken at autopsy. The receptor set was obtained from a female donor older than 55 with lung cancer.

The chain recombines TRBV4-3 with TRBJ1-3; the D is unclear. V lost 2 bases to trimming and J lost 7 bases, with 9 bases between them. The CDR3 has 13 amino acids. Germline CDR1 LGHNA, CDR2 YSLEER. CDR3 bases: TGCGCCAGCAGCCAACTAACCGGCAACACCATATATTTT. This encodes CASSQLTGNTIYF.

This clone was seen only once. The junction does not match germline at one end; this may be a read error. This chain joins TRBV14 and TRBJ2-3; 8 bases map to TRBD2. The CDR3 has 15 amino acids. Germline loops: CDR1 SGHDN, CDR2 FVKESK. The CDR3 nucleotides read TGTGCCAGCAGCCCGGGTCGCGGGGGGCACAGATACGCAGTATTT. It encodes CASSPGRGGHRYAVF.

A single count supports this clone. The chain carries TRBV19 and TRBJ1-1, with 9 bases that match TRBD1. This CDR3 has 16 amino acids. Germline V gene data show CDR1 as LNHDA and CDR2 as SQIVND (reference sequence). Unmatched junction bases numbered 6, after V lost 3 bases and J lost 1 base. The CDR3 region is CASSMGDRVTNTEAFF. Written as DNA, the CDR3 is TGTGCCAGTAGTATGGGGGACAGGGTGACGAACACTGAAGCTTTCTTT.

In regard to this clone: Other DNA sequences in this specimen translate into the identical CDR3. This sequence joins TRBV3-1 (or the pseudogene TRBV3-2) and TRBJ2-3; D unclear. The CDR3 totals 16 residues. Germline loops: CDR1 LGHDT, CDR2 YNNKEL (reference sequence). V lost 0 bases and J 3 bases, leaving 13 bases between the germline ends. The DNA for the CDR3 is TGTGCCAGCAGCCAAGAACGGCGGTTCCGGACAGATACGCAGTATTTT. Protein: CASSQERRFRTDTQYF.

The rearrangement joins TRBV18 to TRBJ1-4; unclear D gene. The ends were cut back, 2 bases at V and 7 bases at J, with 20 bases in the middle. The CDR3 length is 17 residues. In germline, CDR1 is KGHSH, CDR2 LQKENI. The CDR3 protein is CASSPLVDSRFGEKLFF. CDR3 in DNA: TGTGCCAGCTCACCATTGGTCGATTCCCGGTTCGGTGAAAAACTGTTTTTT.

The V call is TRBV7-2, the J call TRBJ2-5; 7 positions agree with TRBD1. Unmatched junction bases numbered 6, after V lost 2 bases and J lost 6 bases. CDR1 and CDR2 from the germline V gene are SGHTA and FQGNSA. The CDR3 has 14 residues. The CDR3 DNA is TGTGCCAGCAGCTTACGAGGGGGCATACAGACCCAGTACTTC. Translation gives CASSLRGGIQTQYF.

The chain employs TRBV6-6 and TRBJ2-2; D not resolved. The V end lost 5 bases, the J end lost 0 bases, and 10 bases lay between the germline ends. The CDR3 runs 15 residues. Germline V CDR1 and CDR2: MNHNY, SVGAGI (reference sequence). CDR3 DNA sequence: TGTGCCAGCAGTACGTCCAGGCCGAACACCGGGGAGCTGTTTTTT. Translated: CASSTSRPNTGELFF.

The V gene is TRBV12-5, the J gene TRBJ1-1, with no clear D. The germline CDR1 and CDR2 sequences are LGHNT and FRNRAP. This CDR3 has 14 residues. V was clipped by 6 bases and J by 7 bases, with 18 bases between them. CDR3 in amino acids: CASGPLGQRIEAFF. In nucleotides, the CDR3 is TGTGCTAGTGGCCCCCTCGGGCAGCGCATTGAAGCTTTCTTT. Using reference TRBV12-5 and TRBJ1-1 for the parts outside the CDR3, the full variable domain is DARVTQTPRHKVTEMGQEVTMRCQPILGHNTVFWYRQTMMQGLELLAYFRNRAPLDDSGMPKDRFSAEMPDATLATLKIQPSEPRDSAVYFCASGPLGQRIEAFFGQGTRLTVV.

The CDR3 sequence: CSAGSGDYGYTF. For the CDR3, the DNA is TGCAGCGCTGGATCCGGGGACTATGGCTACACCTTC. V usage is TRBV29-1 and J usage is TRBJ1-2, with unresolved D. Trimming took off 7 bases at V and 3 bases at J, with 12 bases between the two ends. CDR1 is SQVTM, CDR2 ANQGSEA, per germline. This CDR3 contains 12 residues.

This clone is termed medium-sized. The chain couples TRBV6-6 to TRBJ2-1, with 11 bases identical to TRBD2. The CDR3 has 14 amino acids. J gave up 14 bases and V 5 bases, and 11 bases lay outside the gene matches. In germline, CDR1 is MNHNY, CDR2 SVGAGI (reference sequence). The chain's CDR3 is CASSTPGLAEGEFF. The CDR3 DNA is TGTGCCAGCAGTACGCCGGGACTAGCGGAGGGGGAGTTCTTC.

The gene calls are TRBV7-8 and TRBJ2-6; maybe TRBD2 (6 bases). Trimming removed 5 bases at V and 7 bases at J, with 12 bases between. The CDR3 has 14 residues. Germline CDR1 SGHVS, CDR2 FQNEAQ. In DNA, the CDR3 is TGTGCCAGCAGCGCGGGACCGGGAGCCAACGTCCTGACTTTC. It is translated as CASSAGPGANVLTF.

This clone was picked up one time. The chain recombines TRBV5-1 with TRBJ1-5, with TRBD1 identical over 7 bases. This CDR3 comprises 14 residues. V dropped 4 bases and J dropped 3; count of bases not matched to a gene: 4. Germline loops: CDR1 SGHRS, CDR2 YFSETQ. CDR3 nucleotides: TGCGCCAGCAGCGAGGGACAGATCAATCAGCCCCAGCATTTT. It codes for CASSEGQINQPQHF. Using reference TRBV5-1 and TRBJ1-5 for the parts outside the CDR3, the full variable domain is KAGVTQTPRYLIKTRGQQVTLSCSPISGHRSVSWYQQTPGQGLQFLFEYFSETQRNKGNFPGRFSGRQFSNSRSEMNVSTLELGDSALYLCASSEGQINQPQHFGDGTRLSIL.

The V and J genes are TRBV21-1 and TRBJ1-1. TRBV21-1 is a listed pseudogene. The CDR3 is 17 amino acids. The CDR3 DNA is TGTGCCAGCAGCAATCCGCCCCGGGGGAGGGGGCACACTGAAGCTTTCTTT. Its protein is CASSNPPRGRGHTEAFF.

The chain links TRBV6-1 to TRBJ2-5; tentatively, D is TRBD2 (7 bases). The germline V and J ends were trimmed by 3 bases and 2 bases, with 16 bases remaining between them. The CDR3 has 16 amino acids. Germline CDR1 reads MNHNS; CDR2 reads SASEGT. The CDR3 DNA follows: TGTGCCAGCAGTGACCCGAGGGGGGGCGGTCAAGAGACCCAGTACTTC. It specifies CASSDPRGGGQETQYF.

For this clone: One end of the junction is discordant with germline, which a read error may explain. This chain links TRBV4-1 with TRBJ1-5; tentatively, D is TRBD1 (5 bases). Germline values: CDR1 MGHRA, CDR2 YSYEKL. The CDR3 totals 16 residues. The CDR3 DNA follows: TGCGCCAGCAGACAAGAGGCGGCGGGGGGCAATCAGCCCCAGCATTTT. Its translation: CASRQEAAGGNQPQHF.

This clone was detected only a few times. V and J are TRBV11-3 and TRBJ2-2, with TRBD2 identical over 12 bases. CDR3 size: 17 residues. With V trimmed by 5 bases and J by 5 bases, 9 bases remained unmatched. Germline V lookup: CDR1 SGHNT, CDR2 YENEEA. The DNA for the CDR3 is TGTGCCAGCAGCAAAGGCCGGACTAGCGGGATTACCGGGGAGCTGTTTTTT. It specifies CASSKGRTSGITGELFF.

This chain links TRBV4-3 with TRBJ2-3, with 10 nucleotides matching TRBD2. The CDR3 runs to 20 residues. In germline, CDR1 is LGHNA, CDR2 YSLEER. Germline trimming cut 0 bases from V and 1 base from J; bases unmatched to any gene: 13. CDR3 sequence reads: CASSQESPAGGRGGTDTQYF. DNA of the CDR3: TGCGCCAGCAGCCAAGAATCCCCAGCGGGGGGGCGGGGTGGCACAGATACGCAGTATTTT.

This clone showed up just a few times. The sample contains more than one DNA sequence encoding this CDR3. V gene TRBV19 combines with J gene TRBJ1-2; possible D gene TRBD1, 6 bases. V was cut by 1 base and J by 1 base, with 13 bases left in between. The CDR3 loop spans 16 amino acids. CDR1 LNHDA and CDR2 SQIVND come from the germline V gene (reference sequence). The chain's CDR3 is CASSIVAGADNYGYTF. In DNA form, the CDR3 reads TGTGCCAGTAGTATAGTCGCAGGGGCCGATAACTATGGCTACACCTTC.

The chain couples TRBV19 to TRBJ2-3; D possibly corresponds to TRBD1 (5 bases). Between the trimmed V and J ends, which lost 4 bases and 4 bases, there was a span of 12 bases. CDR1 is LNHDA, CDR2 SQIVND, per germline (reference sequence). The CDR3 loop spans 14 amino acids. The CDR3 protein is CASSSGARPDTQYF. The CDR3 bases are TGTGCCAGTAGTAGTGGGGCTCGCCCAGATACGCAGTATTTT.

The chain recombines TRBV6-1 with TRBJ2-2; D is possibly TRBD1 (6 bases). CDR1 MNHNS and CDR2 SASEGT come from the germline V gene. The length of the CDR3 is 16 residues. V lost 1 base and J lost 5, with 14 bases in between. This CDR3 reads CASSEVPQGRTGELFF. The CDR3, as DNA: TGTGCCAGCAGTGAAGTCCCCCAGGGGCGAACCGGGGAGCTGTTTTTT.

This chain's CDR3 is CASSQDLSSGGNEKLFF. The DNA of the CDR3 is TGCGCCAGCAGCCAAGATTTATCATCCGGGGGGAATGAAAAACTGTTTTTT. The chain recombines TRBV4-3 with TRBJ1-4, with a weak D call TRBD1 (5 bases). The length of the CDR3 is 17 residues. The V end lost 0 bases, the J end lost 5 bases, and 16 bases lay between the germline ends. CDR1 is LGHNA and CDR2 is YSLEER in the germline V gene.

There are a few counts of this clone. Distinct nucleotide sequences in the sample also encode this CDR3. CDR3 DNA: TGTGCCAGCAGTTACTCTGGGGGTAATCAGCCCCAGCATTTT. Amino acid sequence: CASSYSGGNQPQHF. The chain joins TRBV6-5 to TRBJ1-5; TRBD1 might be the D (5 bases). The germline V and J ends were trimmed by 0 bases and 4 bases, with 7 bases remaining between them. CDR1 MNHEY and CDR2 SVGAGI come from the germline V gene. The CDR3 is made up of 14 amino acids.

This chain links TRBV7-6 with TRBJ1-1; tentatively, D is TRBD1 (5 bases). CDR1 and CDR2 from the germline V gene are SGHVS and FNYEAQ. Trimming removed 2 bases at V and 5 bases at J, with 15 bases between. This CDR3 comprises 15 residues. CDR3 nucleotide sequence: TGTGCCAGCAGCTTACGGACATTAGGGTTAACTGAAGCTTTCTTT. It encodes CASSLRTLGLTEAFF.

The genes are TRBV19 and TRBJ1-2, with TRBD1 matching 8 bases. Per the germline V gene, CDR1 is LNHDA and CDR2 is SQIVND (reference sequence). V shed 3 bases, J shed 4 bases, and the junction held 7 bases outside the gene matches. CDR3 size: 15 residues. The CDR3 protein is CASSIRAGGSYGYTF. CDR3 nucleotide sequence: TGTGCCAGTAGTATCCGGGCAGGGGGCTCCTATGGCTACACCTTC.

Here the CDR3 DNA reads TGCAGCGTTGGACGAAGCGGGGGCGACGAGCAGTACTTC. As protein: CSVGRSGGDEQYF. The genes are TRBV29-1 and TRBJ2-7; 8 positions match TRBD2. The ends lost 4 bases at V and 5 bases at J; junction bases unmatched: 7. The germline gives CDR1 SQVTM, CDR2 ANQGSEA. The CDR3 has 13 amino acids.

This clone was detected once. This chain links TRBV18 with TRBJ1-1; D is possibly TRBD1 (5 bases). The CDR3 consists of 13 residues. Trimming took off 6 bases at V and 11 bases at J, with 19 bases between the two ends. The germline CDR1 and CDR2 sequences are KGHSH and LQKENI. DNA of the CDR3: TGTGCCAGCTCTCCGGGGCTTGGGCTGGACGCTTTCTTT. Amino acids: CASSPGLGLDAFF.

This clone was seen only once. CDR3 region: CASSRQIAGSGEQFF. The CDR3 DNA reads as TGTGCCAGCAGCCGACAAATAGCGGGATCGGGTGAGCAGTTCTTC. The V and J genes are TRBV3-1 (or the pseudogene TRBV3-2) and TRBJ2-1, with 8 bases matching TRBD2. The CDR3 contains 15 residues. Losses at the gene ends were 4 bases for V and 9 bases for J; bases not matched to a gene: 11. Germline V gene data show CDR1 as LGHDT and CDR2 as YNNKEL (reference sequence).